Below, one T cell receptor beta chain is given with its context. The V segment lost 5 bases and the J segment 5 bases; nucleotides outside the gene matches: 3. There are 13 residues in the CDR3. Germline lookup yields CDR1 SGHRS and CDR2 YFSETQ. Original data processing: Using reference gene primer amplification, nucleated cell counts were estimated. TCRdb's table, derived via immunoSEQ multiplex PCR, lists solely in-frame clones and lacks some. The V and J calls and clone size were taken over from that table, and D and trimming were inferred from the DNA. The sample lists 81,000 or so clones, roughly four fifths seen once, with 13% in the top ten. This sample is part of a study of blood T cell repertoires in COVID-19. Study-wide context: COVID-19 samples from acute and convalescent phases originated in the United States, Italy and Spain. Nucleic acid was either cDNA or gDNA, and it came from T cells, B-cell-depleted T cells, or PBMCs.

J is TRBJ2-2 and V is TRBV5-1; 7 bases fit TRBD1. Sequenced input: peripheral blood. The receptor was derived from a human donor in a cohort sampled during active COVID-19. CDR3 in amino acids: CASRQGSTGELFF. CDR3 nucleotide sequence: TGCGCCAGCAGACAGGGGTCAACCGGGGAGCTGTTTTTT.